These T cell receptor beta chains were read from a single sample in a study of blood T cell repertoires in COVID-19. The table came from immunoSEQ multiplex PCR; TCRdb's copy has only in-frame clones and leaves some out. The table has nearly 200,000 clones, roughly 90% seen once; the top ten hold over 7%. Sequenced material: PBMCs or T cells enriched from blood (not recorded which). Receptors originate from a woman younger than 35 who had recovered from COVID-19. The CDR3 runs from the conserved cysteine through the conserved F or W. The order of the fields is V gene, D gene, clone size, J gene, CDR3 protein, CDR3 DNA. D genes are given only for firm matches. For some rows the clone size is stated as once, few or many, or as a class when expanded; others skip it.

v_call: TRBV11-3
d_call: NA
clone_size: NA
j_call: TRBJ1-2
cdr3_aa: CASSFNAPPGQIVFLYGYTF
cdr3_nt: TGTGCCAGCAGCTTTAATGCCCCCCCAGGGCAGATAGTCTTCCTCTATGGCTACACCTTC

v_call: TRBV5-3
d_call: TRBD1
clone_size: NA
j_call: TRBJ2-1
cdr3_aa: CARSLRRQGNNEQFF
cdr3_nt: TGTGCCAGAAGCTTGAGGAGACAGGGCAACAATGAGCAGTTCTTC

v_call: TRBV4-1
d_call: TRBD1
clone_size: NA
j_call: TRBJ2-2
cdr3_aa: CASSQDYHRGSSGELFF
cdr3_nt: TGCGCCAGCAGCCAAGACTACCACAGGGGTTCGAGCGGGGAGCTGTTTTTT

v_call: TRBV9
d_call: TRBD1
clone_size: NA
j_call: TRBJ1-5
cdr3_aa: CASSVGQGYNQPQHF
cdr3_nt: TGTGCCAGCAGCGTAGGACAGGGATACAATCAGCCCCAGCATTTT

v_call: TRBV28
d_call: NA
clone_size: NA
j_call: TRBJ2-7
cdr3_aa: CASSLLWTAYEQYF
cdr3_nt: TGTGCCAGCAGTTTATTATGGACAGCCTACGAGCAGTACTTC

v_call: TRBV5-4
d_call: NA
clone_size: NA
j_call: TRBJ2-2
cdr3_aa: CASSLAQGQVTGELFF
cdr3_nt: TGTGCCAGCAGCTTGGCGCAGGGGCAGGTCACCGGGGAGCTGTTTTTT

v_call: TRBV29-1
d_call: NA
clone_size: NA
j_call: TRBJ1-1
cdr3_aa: CSVEEDDQGGRTEAFF
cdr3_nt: TGCAGCGTTGAAGAAGATGATCAGGGTGGCAGAACTGAAGCTTTCTTT

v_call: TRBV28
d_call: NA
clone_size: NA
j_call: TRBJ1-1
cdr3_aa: CASSLVHGNTEAFF
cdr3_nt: TGTGCCAGCAGCCTAGTTCACGGGAACACTGAAGCTTTCTTT

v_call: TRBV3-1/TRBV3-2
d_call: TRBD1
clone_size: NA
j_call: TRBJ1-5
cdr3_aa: CASSQGQGNQPQHF
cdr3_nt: TGTGCCAGCAGCCAGGGACAGGGAAATCAGCCCCAGCATTTT

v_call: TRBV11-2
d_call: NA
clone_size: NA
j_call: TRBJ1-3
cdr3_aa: CASRSRTAGNTIYF
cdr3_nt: TGTGCCAGCAGGTCCCGGACAGCAGGAAACACCATATATTTT

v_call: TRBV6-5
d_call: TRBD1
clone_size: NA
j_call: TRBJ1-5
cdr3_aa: CAISRGPNQPQHF
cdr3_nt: TGTGCGATCAGCAGGGGGCCCAATCAGCCCCAGCATTTT

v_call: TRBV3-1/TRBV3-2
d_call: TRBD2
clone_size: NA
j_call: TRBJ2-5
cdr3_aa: CASSQDWSGGEETQYF
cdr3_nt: TGTGCCAGCAGCCAAGATTGGAGCGGGGGGGAAGAGACCCAGTACTTC

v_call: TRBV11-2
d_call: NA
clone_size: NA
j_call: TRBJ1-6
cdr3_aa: CASSPGQISPLHF
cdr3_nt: TGTGCCAGCAGCCCAGGACAGATTTCACCCCTCCACTTT

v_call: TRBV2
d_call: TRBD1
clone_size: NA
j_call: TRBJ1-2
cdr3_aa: CASREVRGRLYGYTF
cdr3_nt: TGTGCCAGCAGGGAAGTCAGGGGGCGCCTATATGGCTACACCTTC

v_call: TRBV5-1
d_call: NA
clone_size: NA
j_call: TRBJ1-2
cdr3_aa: CASSPPRSDAYGYTF
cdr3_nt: TGCGCCAGCAGCCCCCCCCGCAGCGACGCCTATGGCTACACCTTC

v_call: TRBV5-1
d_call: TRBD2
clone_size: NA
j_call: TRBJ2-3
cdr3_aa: CASSLMSGGGTTDTQYF
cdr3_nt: TGCGCCAGCAGCTTGATGAGTGGCGGGGGAACCACAGATACGCAGTATTTT

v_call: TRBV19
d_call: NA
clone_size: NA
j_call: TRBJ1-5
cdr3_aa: CASSYYDRTLISNQPQHF
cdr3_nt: TGTGCCAGTAGCTACTATGACAGGACCCTAATCTCCAATCAGCCCCAGCATTTT

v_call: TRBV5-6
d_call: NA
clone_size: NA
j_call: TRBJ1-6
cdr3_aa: CASTFDRPNSPLHF
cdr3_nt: TGTGCCAGCACCTTCGACAGACCTAATTCACCCCTCCACTTT

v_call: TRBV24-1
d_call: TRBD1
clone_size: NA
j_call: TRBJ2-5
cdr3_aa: CATSDTGTGEETQYF
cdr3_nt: TGTGCCACCAGTGACACCGGGACAGGGGAAGAGACCCAGTACTTC

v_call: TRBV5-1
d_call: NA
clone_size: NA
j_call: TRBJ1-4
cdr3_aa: CASSLGHSTNEKLFF
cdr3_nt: TGCGCCAGCAGCTTGGGACATTCAACTAATGAAAAACTGTTTTTT

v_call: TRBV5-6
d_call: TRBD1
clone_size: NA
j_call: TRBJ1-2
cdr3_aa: CASSGGQSYGYTF
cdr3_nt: TGTGCCAGCAGCGGGGGACAGAGCTATGGCTACACCTTC

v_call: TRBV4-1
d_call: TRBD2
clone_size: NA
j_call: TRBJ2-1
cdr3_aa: CASSQEAGGFYEQFF
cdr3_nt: TGCGCCAGCAGCCAAGAAGCGGGGGGGTTTTATGAGCAGTTCTTC

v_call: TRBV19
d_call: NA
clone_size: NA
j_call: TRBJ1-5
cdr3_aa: CATSGGRPNQPQHF
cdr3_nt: TGTGCCACCTCGGGAGGTCGACCCAATCAGCCCCAGCATTTT

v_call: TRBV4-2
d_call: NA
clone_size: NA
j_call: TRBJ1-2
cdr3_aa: CASSQAVAHQNYGYTF
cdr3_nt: TGTGCCAGCAGCCAAGCTGTGGCACACCAGAACTATGGCTACACCTTC

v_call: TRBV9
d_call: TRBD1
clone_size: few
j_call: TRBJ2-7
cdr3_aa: CASSVGPSGTGLFDEQYF
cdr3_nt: TGTGCCAGCAGCGTAGGACCTTCCGGGACAGGGCTTTTCGACGAGCAGTACTTC

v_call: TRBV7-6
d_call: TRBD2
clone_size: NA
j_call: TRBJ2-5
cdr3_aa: CASTSGPGLAGAYQETQYF
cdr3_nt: TGTGCCAGCACTTCTGGACCCGGGCTAGCGGGTGCCTACCAAGAGACCCAGTACTTC

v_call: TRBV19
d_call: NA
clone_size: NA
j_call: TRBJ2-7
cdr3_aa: CASSIVLRQGSSYEQYF
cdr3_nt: TGTGCCAGTAGTATAGTCTTAAGGCAGGGCAGCTCCTACGAGCAGTACTTC